The next 9 T cell receptor beta chains were all read from a single sample in a study of shared clonotypes between healthy human individuals. TCRdb keeps only in-frame clones here, not all; method: immunoSEQ multiplex PCR. This table has around 700,000 clones, less than 80% appearing once. Material: memory CD4+ T cells sorted from blood. Indicated subset: CD45RA-negative fraction. These receptors all stem from a young woman in good health.

The chain uses TRBV29-1 and TRBJ2-2; D ambiguous. Germline V gives CDR1 SQVTM, CDR2 ANQGSEA. The germline V and J ends were trimmed by 3 bases and 3 bases, with 8 bases remaining between them. The CDR3 contains 13 residues. CDR3 loop: CSVDLPHTGELFF. CDR3 sequence (DNA): TGCAGCGTTGACTTACCCCACACCGGGGAGCTGTTTTTT.

The genes are TRBV29-1 and TRBJ2-5, with TRBD1 identical over 8 bases. The germline V gene encodes CDR1 SQVTM and CDR2 ANQGSEA. The CDR3 has 12 residues. J gave up 3 bases and V 7 bases, and 4 bases lay outside the gene matches. The CDR3 reads CSGGQGEETQYF. The CDR3, as DNA: TGCAGCGGAGGACAGGGAGAAGAGACCCAGTACTTC.

There are a few counts of this clone. The genes are TRBV5-4 and TRBJ2-7; 12 nucleotides line up with TRBD2. CDR1 and CDR2 from the germline V gene are SGHNT and YYREEE (reference sequence). J was trimmed by 1 base and V by 4 bases; bases with no gene match: 3. CDR3 size: 15 residues. CDR3 loop: CASSVGTSGSYEQYF. The CDR3 coding sequence is TGTGCCAGCAGCGTCGGGACTAGCGGGTCCTACGAGCAGTACTTC.

V is TRBV5-1 and J is TRBJ2-1, with 10 bases that match TRBD1. This CDR3 comprises 15 residues. Trimming took 4 bases from V and 6 from J; bases not matched to a gene: 7. CDR1 SGHRS and CDR2 YFSETQ come from the germline V gene. Here the CDR3 DNA reads TGCGCCAGCAGCAAAGGACAGGGGGTCGTCAATGAGCAGTTCTTC. It yields the protein CASSKGQGVVNEQFF.

This chain links TRBV5-1 with TRBJ2-7; no definite D call. CDR3 length: 14 amino acids. Deletions cut 0 bases from V and 2 bases from J, with 9 bases between. Germline V CDR1 and CDR2: SGHRS, YFSETQ. In DNA, the CDR3 is TGCGCCAGCAGCTTGGGGCAGGTTACCTACGAGCAGTACTTC. This translates into CASSLGQVTYEQYF.

On this clone: One end of the junction fails to match germline, which may point to a read error. The rearrangement uses TRBV30 and TRBJ2-7; maybe TRBD2 (6 bases). Germline loops: CDR1 GTSNPN, CDR2 SVGIG (reference sequence). The CDR3 totals 11 residues. The CDR3 protein is CAWSASGDSCF. Here the CDR3 DNA reads TGTGCCTGGAGCGCGTCGGGGGATAGTTGCTTC.

Note on this clone: This specimen includes other DNA sequences encoding the same CDR3. V and J are TRBV27 and TRBJ2-1; 15 nucleotides line up with TRBD2. The CDR3 has 16 residues. Trimming cost V 4 bases and J 8 bases; bases outside gene matches: 6. Germline V gene lookup returns CDR1 MNHEY and CDR2 SMNVEV (reference sequence). The CDR3 nucleotides are TGTGCCAGCAGTTCCGGGACTAGCGGGAGGAGGCATGAGCAGTTCTTC. Protein: CASSSGTSGRRHEQFF.

The CDR3 region has the DNA TGTGCCAGCTCACCGGGGACTAGCGGGCCGTACAATGAGCAGTTCTTC. The encoded protein is CASSPGTSGPYNEQFF. The rearrangement joins TRBV18 to TRBJ2-1; 12 nucleotides align to TRBD2. Germline lookup yields CDR1 KGHSH and CDR2 LQKENI. The ends lost 3 bases at V and 4 bases at J; junction bases unmatched: 4. The CDR3 length is 16 residues.

This clone was counted only a few times. V usage is TRBV5-1 and J usage is TRBJ2-5; D possibly corresponds to TRBD2 (5 bases). The CDR3 spans 13 residues. Deletions cut 7 bases from V and 5 bases from J, with 15 bases between. Germline CDR1 is SGHRS and CDR2 is YFSETQ. CDR3: CASVLGDGETQYF. CDR3 DNA: TGCGCCAGCGTACTCGGGGATGGGGAGACCCAGTACTTC. The full variable domain, in which reference TRBV5-1 and TRBJ2-5 provide the parts outside the CDR3, is KAGVTQTPRYLIKTRGQQVTLSCSPISGHRSVSWYQQTPGQGLQFLFEYFSETQRNKGNFPGRFSGRQFSNSRSEMNVSTLELGDSALYLCASVLGDGETQYFGPGTRLLVL.